These 9 T cell receptor beta chains came from one sample sequenced in a study of CD8+ T cells in alopecia areata. Indicated treatment: oral pan-JAK inhibitor, 5-10 mg twice daily. TCR sequencing used cDNA made by reverse transcription of extracted RNA. Only in-frame clones appear in the TCRdb table, and some are missing; sequencing was by immunoSEQ multiplex PCR. Counted here are over 85,000 clones, approximately 66% occurring once; the ten biggest clones make up about a sixth. The sequences come from CD8+ T cells sorted from blood, collected at week 4, from a patient treated with tofacitinib. Receptors were obtained from a human donor with alopecia areata.

The chain combines TRBV4-3 with TRBJ2-5, with 7 positions matching TRBD2. From germline, CDR1 is LGHNA and CDR2 YSLEER. The CDR3 has 17 amino acids. V was clipped by 0 bases and J by 5 bases; unmatched bases: 12. DNA of the CDR3: TGCGCCAGCAGCCAAGATAGGACTAGTTTCGGTGCGGAGACCCAGTACTTC. The encoded protein is CASSQDRTSFGAETQYF.

This clone was detected only a few times. The chain uses TRBV5-6 and TRBJ2-2; D is undetermined. The germline V gene encodes CDR1 SGHDT and CDR2 YYEEEE. V gave up 2 bases and J gave up 7 bases, with 3 bases separating them. The CDR3 covers 11 residues. The CDR3 is CASSFGGELFF. CDR3 nucleotide sequence: TGTGCCAGCAGCTTTGGCGGGGAGCTGTTTTTT. Drawing the rest from reference TRBV5-6 and TRBJ2-2, the complete variable domain is DAGVTQSPTHLIKTRGQQVTLRCSPKSGHDTVSWYQQALGQGPQFIFQYYEEEERQRGNFPDRFSGHQFPNYSSELNVNALLLGDSALYLCASSFGGELFFGEGSRLTVL.

This clone was picked up a small number of times. The CDR3 DNA is TGCGCCAGCAGCCAAGAGCATGGGCCGGTTGAAGCTTTCTTT. Protein sequence: CASSQEHGPVEAFF. The rearrangement joins TRBV4-1 to TRBJ1-1; D ambiguous. Trimming took 0 bases from V and 7 from J, leaving 12 bases between them. CDR3 size: 14 residues. Germline assignment: CDR1 MGHRA and CDR2 YSYEKL.

This clone was detected only once. The V call is TRBV7-9, the J call TRBJ1-1; no clear D. The V end was cut by 7 bases, the J end by 5 bases, with 14 bases between. The CDR3 covers 13 residues. CDR1 and CDR2 (germline): SEHNR, FQNEAQ (reference sequence). The CDR3 region is CASIYADGTEAFF. Written as DNA, the CDR3 is TGTGCCAGCATTTATGCGGACGGAACTGAAGCTTTCTTT.

The chain uses TRBV29-1 and TRBJ2-2, with D perhaps TRBD2 (5 bases). The ends were cut back, 4 bases at V and 5 bases at J, with 11 bases in the middle. Looked up from germline, CDR1 is SQVTM and CDR2 is ANQGSEA. This CDR3 region has 13 residues. CDR3 sequence (DNA): TGCAGCGTTGTCCTCCGGGGTACCGGGGAGCTGTTTTTT. Residues: CSVVLRGTGELFF.

This clone appeared a single time. The rearrangement uses TRBV5-1 and TRBJ2-7; D call uncertain. Germline CDR1 reads SGHRS; CDR2 reads YFSETQ. V lost 0 bases to trimming and J lost 7 bases, with 5 bases between them. The length of the CDR3 is 11 residues. CDR3 amino acids: CASSLGLEQYF. The CDR3, as DNA: TGCGCCAGCAGCTTGGGCCTGGAGCAGTACTTC.

The V and J genes are TRBV29-1 and TRBJ2-5; 7 nucleotides agree with TRBD1. Germline V gene sequence: CDR1 SQVTM, CDR2 ANQGSEA. The CDR3 is 14 residues long. V shed 3 bases and J 2 bases; nucleotides not matched to a gene: 6. The CDR3, as DNA: TGCAGCGTTGAGGGGACAGAGCTTCAAGAGACCCAGTACTTC. This sequence encodes CSVEGTELQETQYF.

The chain employs TRBV4-3 and TRBJ2-1; maybe TRBD1 (6 bases). Trimming took off 0 bases at V and 3 bases at J, with 12 bases between the two ends. The CDR3 length is 16 residues. Germline V gives CDR1 LGHNA, CDR2 YSLEER. CDR3 region: CASSQDLWGLYNEQFF. The DNA of the CDR3 is TGCGCCAGCAGCCAAGATCTCTGGGGGCTCTACAATGAGCAGTTCTTC.

V is TRBV7-9 and J is TRBJ2-3; 7 bases fit TRBD2. J lost 2 bases, V lost 3 bases, and 11 bases had no gene match. The CDR3 is 17 residues long. CDR1 SEHNR and CDR2 FQNEAQ come from the germline V gene (reference sequence). CDR3 in amino acids: CASSLSLADVITDTQYF. The CDR3 bases are TGTGCCAGCAGCTTGTCCCTAGCGGACGTGATCACAGATACGCAGTATTTT.